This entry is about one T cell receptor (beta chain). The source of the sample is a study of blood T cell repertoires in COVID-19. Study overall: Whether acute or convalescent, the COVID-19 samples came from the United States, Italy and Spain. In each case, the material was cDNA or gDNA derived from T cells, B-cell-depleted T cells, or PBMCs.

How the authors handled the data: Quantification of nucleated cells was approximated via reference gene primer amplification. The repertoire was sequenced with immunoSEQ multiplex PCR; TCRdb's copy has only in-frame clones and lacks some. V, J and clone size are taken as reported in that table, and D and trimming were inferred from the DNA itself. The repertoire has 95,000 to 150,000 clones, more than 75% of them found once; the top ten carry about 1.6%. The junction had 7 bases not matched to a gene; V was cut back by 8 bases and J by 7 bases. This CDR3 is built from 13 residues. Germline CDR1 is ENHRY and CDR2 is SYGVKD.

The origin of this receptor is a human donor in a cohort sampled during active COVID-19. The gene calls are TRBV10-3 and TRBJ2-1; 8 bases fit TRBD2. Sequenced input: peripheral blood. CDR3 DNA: TGTGCCATCCGTAGCGGGGAAAAGAATGAGCAGTTCTTC. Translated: CAIRSGEKNEQFF.